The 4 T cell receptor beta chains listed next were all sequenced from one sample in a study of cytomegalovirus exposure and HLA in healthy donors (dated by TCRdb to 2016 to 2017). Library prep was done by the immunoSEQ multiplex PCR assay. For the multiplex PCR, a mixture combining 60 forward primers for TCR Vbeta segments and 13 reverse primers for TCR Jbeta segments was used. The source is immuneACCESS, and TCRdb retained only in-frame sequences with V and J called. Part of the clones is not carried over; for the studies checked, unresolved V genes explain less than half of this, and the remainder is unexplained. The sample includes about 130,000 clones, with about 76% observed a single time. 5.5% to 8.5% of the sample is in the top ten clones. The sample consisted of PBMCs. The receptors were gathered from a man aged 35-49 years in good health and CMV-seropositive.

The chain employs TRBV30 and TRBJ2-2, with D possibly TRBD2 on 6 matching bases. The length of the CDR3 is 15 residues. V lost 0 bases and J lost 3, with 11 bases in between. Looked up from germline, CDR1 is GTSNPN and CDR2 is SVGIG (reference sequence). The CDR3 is CAWSVPGSHTGELFF. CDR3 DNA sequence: TGTGCCTGGAGTGTACCCGGGAGTCACACCGGGGAGCTGTTTTTT.

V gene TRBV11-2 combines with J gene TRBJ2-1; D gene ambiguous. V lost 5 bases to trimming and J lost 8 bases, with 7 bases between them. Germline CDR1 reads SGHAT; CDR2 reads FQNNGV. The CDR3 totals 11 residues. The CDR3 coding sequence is TGTGCCAGCAGCAGTGTAGATGAGCAGTTCTTC. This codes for CASSSVDEQFF.

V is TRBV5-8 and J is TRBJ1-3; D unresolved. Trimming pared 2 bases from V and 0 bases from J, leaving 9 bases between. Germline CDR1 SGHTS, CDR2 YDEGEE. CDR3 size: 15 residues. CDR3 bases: TGTGCCAGCAGCTTCCGGGGAACCTCTGGAAACACCATATATTTT. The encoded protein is CASSFRGTSGNTIYF.

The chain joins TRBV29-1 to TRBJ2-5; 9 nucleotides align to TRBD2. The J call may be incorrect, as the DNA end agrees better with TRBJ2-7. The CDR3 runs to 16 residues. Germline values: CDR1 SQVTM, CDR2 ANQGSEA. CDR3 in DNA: TGCAGCGTTGTGCCAGGGGCTAGCGGGATGCACTACGAGCAGTACTTC. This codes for CSVVPGASGMHYEQYF.